Following are 5 T cell receptor beta chains from one sample sequenced in a study of vaccination and CD4 T cells after COVID-19. The sample's treatment: approximately 9-day PBMC culture with coronavirus spike peptide pools or control peptides (ViraFEST assay). These receptors lack a known antigen. The assay that was used to sequence DNA from cultured CD4+ T cells was the Oncomine TCR Beta short-read assay. TCRdb ran MiXCR on the PCR reads and lists one entry per CDR3 protein. The sample lists approximately 10,000 distinct CDR3 sequences; roughly 59% were seen once. The sample was CD4+ T cells from blood, cultured in vitro. The origin of the receptors is a human donor who had recovered from COVID-19.

The chain recombines TRBV30 with TRBJ1-5; 8 bases align to TRBD1. The CDR3 contains 17 residues. Germline-derived CDR1 and CDR2 are GTSNPN and SVGIG (reference sequence). With V trimmed by 2 bases and J by 8 bases, 17 bases remained unmatched. This CDR3 is CAWSPRPTRGRFEPQHF. DNA for the CDR3: TGTGCCTGGAGTCCCCGCCCGACCAGGGGGCGGTTTGAGCCCCAGCATTTT.

The chain uses TRBV20-1 and TRBJ2-7; 8 nucleotides agree with TRBD2. The V gene end was trimmed by 4 bases and the J gene end by 3 bases; junction bases not matched to a gene: 8. This CDR3 is built from 14 residues. The germline V gene encodes CDR1 DFQATT and CDR2 SNEGSKA (reference sequence). The chain's CDR3 is CSATREGPFYEQYF. CDR3 bases: TGCAGTGCTACCCGGGAGGGCCCTTTCTACGAGCAGTACTTC.

The V and J genes are TRBV7-9 and TRBJ2-7; D is ambiguous. This CDR3 has 14 residues. V shed 3 bases and J shed 0 bases, with 9 bases lying between them. The germline gives CDR1 SEHNR, CDR2 FQNEAQ (reference sequence). The CDR3 sequence is CASSFGQASYEQYF. CDR3 in DNA: TGTGCCAGCAGCTTCGGGCAGGCCTCCTACGAGCAGTACTTC.

The CDR3 spells CASSGRTSGPIISAGELFF. CDR3 DNA sequence: TGTGCCAGCAGCGGGCGGACTAGCGGCCCGATTATTTCGGCCGGGGAGCTGTTTTTT. The gene calls are TRBV21-1 and TRBJ2-2; the listed D gene, TRBD2, was not tested against the DNA. TRBV21-1 counts as a pseudogene. The CDR3 spans 19 residues.

The chain links TRBV20-1 to TRBJ2-2, with D hard to call. Germline V gives CDR1 DFQATT, CDR2 SNEGSKA (reference sequence). The V end lost 4 bases, the J end lost 3 bases, and 6 bases lay between the germline ends. CDR3 length equals 12 residues. The CDR3, as DNA: TGCAGTGCTACCCCCGACACCGGGGAGCTGTTTTTT. Its translation is CSATPDTGELFF.